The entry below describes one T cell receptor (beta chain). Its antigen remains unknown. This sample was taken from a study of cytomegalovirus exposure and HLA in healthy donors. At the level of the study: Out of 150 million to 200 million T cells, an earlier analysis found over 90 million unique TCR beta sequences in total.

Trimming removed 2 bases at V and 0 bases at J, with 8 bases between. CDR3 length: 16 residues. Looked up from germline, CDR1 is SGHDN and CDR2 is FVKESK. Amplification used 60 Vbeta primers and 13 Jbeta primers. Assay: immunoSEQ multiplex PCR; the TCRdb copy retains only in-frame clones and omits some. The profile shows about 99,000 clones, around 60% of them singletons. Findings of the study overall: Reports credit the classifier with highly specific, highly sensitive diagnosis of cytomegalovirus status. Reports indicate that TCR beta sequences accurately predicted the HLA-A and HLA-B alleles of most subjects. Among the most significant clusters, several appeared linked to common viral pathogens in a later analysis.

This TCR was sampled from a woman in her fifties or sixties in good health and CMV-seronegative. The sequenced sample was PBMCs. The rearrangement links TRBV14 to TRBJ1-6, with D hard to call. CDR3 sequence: CASSQRRSSYNSPLHF. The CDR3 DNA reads TGTGCCAGCAGCCAAAGGAGAAGCTCCTATAATTCACCCCTCCACTTT. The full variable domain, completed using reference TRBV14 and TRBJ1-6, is EAGVTQFPSHSVIEKGQTVTLRCDPISGHDNLYWYRRVMGKEIKFLLHFVKESKQDESGMPNNRFLAERTGGTYSTLKVQPAELEDSGVYFCASSQRRSSYNSPLHFGNGTRLTVT.